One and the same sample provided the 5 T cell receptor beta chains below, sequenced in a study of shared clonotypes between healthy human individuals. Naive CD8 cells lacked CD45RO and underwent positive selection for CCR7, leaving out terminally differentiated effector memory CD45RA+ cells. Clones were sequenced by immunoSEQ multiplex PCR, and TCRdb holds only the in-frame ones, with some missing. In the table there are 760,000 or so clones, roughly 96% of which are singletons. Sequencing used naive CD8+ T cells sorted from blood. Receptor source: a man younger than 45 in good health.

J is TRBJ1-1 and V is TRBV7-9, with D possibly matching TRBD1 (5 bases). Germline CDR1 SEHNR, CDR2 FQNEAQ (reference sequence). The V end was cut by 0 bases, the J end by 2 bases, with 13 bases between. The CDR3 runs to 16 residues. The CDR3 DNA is TGTGCCAGCAGCTTAGCCTGGGGCGGAAATAACACTGAAGCTTTCTTT. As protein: CASSLAWGGNNTEAFF.

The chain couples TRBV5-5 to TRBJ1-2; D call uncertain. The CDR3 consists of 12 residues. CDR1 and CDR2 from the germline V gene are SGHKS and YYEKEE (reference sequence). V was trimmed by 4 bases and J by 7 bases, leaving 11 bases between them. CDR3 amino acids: CASSALGLGYTF. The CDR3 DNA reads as TGTGCCAGCAGCGCCCTGGGCCTTGGCTACACCTTC.

CDR3 sequence: CASSPTDYEQYF. CDR3 coding DNA: TGTGCCAGCAGCCCGACAGACTACGAGCAGTACTTC. The V call is TRBV11-2, the J call TRBJ2-7; D may be TRBD1 (5 bases). Trimming took 5 bases from V and 3 from J, leaving 8 bases between them. This CDR3 comprises 12 residues. Germline assignment: CDR1 SGHAT and CDR2 FQNNGV.

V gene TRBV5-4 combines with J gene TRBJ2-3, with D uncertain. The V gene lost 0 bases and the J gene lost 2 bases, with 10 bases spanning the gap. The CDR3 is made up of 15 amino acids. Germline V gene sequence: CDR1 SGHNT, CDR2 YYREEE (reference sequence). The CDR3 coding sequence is TGTGCCAGCAGCTTGGTGAGTCAGCCCACAGATACGCAGTATTTT. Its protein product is CASSLVSQPTDTQYF.

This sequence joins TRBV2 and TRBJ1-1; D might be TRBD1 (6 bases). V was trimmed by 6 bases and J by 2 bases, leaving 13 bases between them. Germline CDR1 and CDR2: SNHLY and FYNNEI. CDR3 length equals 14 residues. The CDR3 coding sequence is TGTGCCAGCAGGTCGGGCAGGGGCAACACTGAAGCTTTCTTT. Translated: CASRSGRGNTEAFF. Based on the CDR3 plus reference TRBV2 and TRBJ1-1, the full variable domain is EPEVTQTPSHQVTQMGQEVILRCVPISNHLYFYWYRQILGQKVEFLVSFYNNEISEKSEIFDDQFSVERPDGSNFTLKIRSTKLEDSAMYFCASRSGRGNTEAFFGQGTRLTVV.